This TCR beta chain was recorded in a study of blood T cells in healthy people across ages. The germline V gene has CDR1 SGHRS and CDR2 YFSETQ. The CDR3 is made up of 14 amino acids. The V end lost 5 bases, the J end lost 3 bases, and 14 bases lay between the germline ends. With respect to this clonotype: Its antigen is not identified.

Sample-barcoded 5' priming and a J-beta primer mix drove a second PCR of about 6 to 12 cycles. All samples gave at least 2.5 million CDR3-containing paired-end reads. TCRdb passed the 5' RACE reads through MiXCR, listing each CDR3 protein once. The table shows hundreds of thousands of distinct CDR3 sequences, with about 53% occurring only once. The study's findings and limits: No conclusive comparison of naive versus antigen-experienced cells was possible with unsorted PBMCs. Per million T cells, TCR beta diversity dropped about linearly as age rose.

The gene calls are TRBV5-1 and TRBJ1-1; maybe TRBD1 (5 bases). The receptor comes from an elderly man in good health. The specimen was blood. The CDR3 region is CASRSRAGDTEAFF. The CDR3 bases are TGCGCCAGCAGGAGCAGGGCCGGCGACACTGAAGCTTTCTTT.